Here is one TCR beta chain with its context. Its specificity is unknown. CDR3 length: 13 amino acids. The junction had 5 bases not matched to a gene; V was cut back by 6 bases and J by 1 base. Germline assignment: CDR1 SQVTM and CDR2 ANQGSEA. The data belong to a study of CD8+CD57+ T cells in acquired aplastic anemia. Study as a whole: An average of roughly 3 ug of DNA was obtained from sorted CD4+ and CD8+ cells.

Profiling of TCR beta VDJ combinations and CDR3 sequences used genomic DNA as template. TCRdb re-called the reads through MiXCR, storing one row per CDR3 protein. The sample lists 250,000 to 300,000 distinct CDR3 sequences; around 60% were seen once. Whole-study findings and limits: Twenty-nine CD8+ CDR3 sequences were shared between patients and controls.

Input material: sorted CD4+, CD8+, or CD8+CD57+ T cells (not recorded which) from PBMCs. The chain employs TRBV29-1 and TRBJ1-1; TRBD1 aligns across 7 bases. This TCR derives from a human donor with severe aplastic anemia or a healthy control (not recorded which). The CDR3 nucleotides are TGCAGCGTCGAGGACAGGACGAACACTGAAGCTTTCTTT. Translated, it gives CSVEDRTNTEAFF.